This entry lists 32 T cell receptor beta chains sequenced from one sample in a study of shared clonotypes between healthy human individuals. Positive CCR7 selection of CD45RO-negative cells yielded the naive CD8 cells, and terminally differentiated effector memory CD45RA+ cells were excluded. Method: immunoSEQ multiplex PCR; TCRdb's copy keeps in-frame clones and lacks some. The sample contains about 2 million clones, about 95% of which appear only once. The specimen was naive CD8+ T cells sorted from blood. The receptors here all came from a man aged 18 to 29 in good health.

V and J are TRBV28 and TRBJ2-5, with 13 bases that match TRBD2. This CDR3 has 16 amino acids. Unmatched junction bases numbered 12, after V lost 4 bases and J lost 10 bases. Per germline, CDR1 MDHEN and CDR2 SYDVKM. The chain's CDR3 is CASSSPTSGGTRGQYF. The CDR3, as DNA: TGTGCCAGCAGTTCCCCGACTAGCGGGGGGACTCGGGGCCAGTACTTC.

In its sample, this clone was seen once. This chain uses TRBV4-3 with TRBJ2-7; TRBD2 matches at 9 bases. There are 15 residues in the CDR3. The germline CDR1 and CDR2 sequences are LGHNA and YSLEER. Trimming cost V 0 bases and J 2 bases; bases outside gene matches: 2. The CDR3 sequence: CASSQDGTSTYEQYF. The CDR3, as DNA: TGCGCCAGCAGCCAAGATGGGACTAGCACCTACGAGCAGTACTTC.

The chain has TRBV7-9 and TRBJ2-5; no clear D gene. The CDR3 sequence is 13 residues long. Per germline, CDR1 SEHNR and CDR2 FQNEAQ (reference sequence). V lost 8 bases, J lost 5 bases, and 15 bases lay in between. CDR3 sequence reads: CASFGPSSETQYF. DNA of the CDR3: TGTGCCAGCTTTGGGCCATCCAGTGAGACCCAGTACTTC.

The chain uses TRBV6-6 and TRBJ2-3, with 9 nucleotides matching TRBD2. There are 15 residues in the CDR3. The trim removed 5 bases at V and 6 bases at J, leaving 9 bases unmatched. Per the germline V gene, CDR1 is MNHNY and CDR2 is SVGAGI (reference sequence). The CDR3 region is CASSRLAEPGDTQYF. The CDR3 nucleotides read TGTGCCAGCAGTCGACTAGCGGAACCAGGGGATACGCAGTATTTT.

On this clone itself: The same CDR3 also results from other DNA sequences found in this sample. V gene TRBV7-9 combines with J gene TRBJ2-7; D uncertain. Trimming stripped 1 base from V and 4 bases from J, with 5 bases between. Germline V gene data show CDR1 as SEHNR and CDR2 as FQNEAQ (reference sequence). The CDR3 spans 12 residues. The CDR3 loop reads CASSLGFYEQYF. DNA of the CDR3: TGTGCCAGCAGCTTAGGGTTTTACGAGCAGTACTTC.

Only one count was recorded for this clone. The rearrangement joins TRBV9 to TRBJ2-1; D might be TRBD2 (6 bases). Per germline, CDR1 SGDLS and CDR2 YYNGEE. The V end was cut by 2 bases, the J end by 1 base, with 13 bases between. The CDR3 totals 16 residues. This CDR3 reads CASSVGAAGSYNEQFF. Written as DNA, the CDR3 is TGTGCCAGCAGCGTTGGCGCGGCGGGATCCTACAATGAGCAGTTCTTC.

The chain links TRBV27 to TRBJ2-7; possibly TRBD2 for D (6 bases). The CDR3 is made up of 14 amino acids. From germline, CDR1 is MNHEY and CDR2 SMNVEV (reference sequence). Trimming pared 6 bases from V and 2 bases from J, leaving 14 bases between. The CDR3 spells CASRGGLNPYEQYF. The CDR3 DNA sequence: TGTGCCAGCAGAGGAGGGCTAAATCCCTACGAGCAGTACTTC.

The chain joins TRBV2 to TRBJ1-2, with D uncertain. With 10 bases removed from V and 4 bases from J, the gap between germline ends came to 13 bases. Germline-derived CDR1 and CDR2 are SNHLY and FYNNEI. The CDR3 contains 12 residues. CDR3 residues: CATQEVGYGYTF. CDR3 bases: TGTGCCACCCAGGAGGTTGGCTATGGCTACACCTTC. Looking up the rest from reference TRBV2 and TRBJ1-2 gives the full variable domain: EPEVTQTPSHQVTQMGQEVILRCVPISNHLYFYWYRQILGQKVEFLVSFYNNEISEKSEIFDDQFSVERPDGSNFTLKIRSTKLEDSAMYFCATQEVGYGYTFGSGTRLTVV.

The chain couples TRBV11-2 to TRBJ1-3, with D uncertain. V lost 5 bases to trimming and J lost 0 bases, with 11 bases between them. The CDR3 length is 15 residues. The germline gives CDR1 SGHAT, CDR2 FQNNGV. The CDR3 spells CASSPDGSSGNTIYF. CDR3 DNA sequence: TGTGCCAGCAGCCCTGACGGGAGCTCTGGAAACACCATATATTTT.

The V and J genes are TRBV4-2 and TRBJ1-2; the match to TRBD1 covers 10 bases. V shed 3 bases, J shed 7 bases, and the junction held 5 bases outside the gene matches. Germline V gives CDR1 LGHNA, CDR2 YNFKEQ. CDR3 length equals 14 residues. The CDR3 reads CASSHPGQGSGYTF. The CDR3 DNA reads TGTGCCAGCAGCCACCCGGGACAGGGGTCTGGCTACACCTTC.

The V gene is TRBV9, the J gene TRBJ2-1; tentatively, D is TRBD1 or TRBD2 (6 bases each). V lost 0 bases and J 8 bases, leaving 18 bases between the germline ends. This CDR3 region has 16 residues. Germline V gives CDR1 SGDLS, CDR2 YYNGEE. The CDR3 coding sequence is TGTGCCAGCAGCGTAGAGGGGGGACCCTCGGTGGATGAGCAGTTCTTC. Protein: CASSVEGGPSVDEQFF.

The rearrangement uses TRBV25-1 and TRBJ1-2, with D perhaps matching TRBD1 (6 bases). The germline V and J ends were trimmed by 3 bases and 6 bases, with 11 bases remaining between them. The CDR3 loop spans 13 amino acids. Germline V lookup: CDR1 MGHDK, CDR2 SYGVNS. Written as DNA, the CDR3 is TGTGCCAGCAGTGATCTGGGGGCGGATGGCTACACCTTC. Encoded protein: CASSDLGADGYTF.

The CDR3 DNA is TGTGCTAGTGGTTTGGTACTTTCCTCACTTGGGACAGGTCCTTTCTACGAGCAGTACTTC. It specifies CASGLVLSSLGTGPFYEQYF. The rearrangement links TRBV12-5 to TRBJ2-7; 8 bases match TRBD1. V dropped 0 bases and J dropped 3; count of bases not matched to a gene: 19. Germline assignment: CDR1 LGHNT and CDR2 FRNRAP. The CDR3 length is 20 residues.

A remark on this clone: The same CDR3 also results from other DNA sequences found in this sample. The chain employs TRBV28 and TRBJ2-2; either TRBD1 or TRBD2 may supply D (5 bases each). The CDR3 sequence is 14 residues long. Trimming left V 3 bases short and J 3 bases short, with 8 bases between. Germline CDR1 and CDR2: MDHEN and SYDVKM. The CDR3 DNA follows: TGTGCCAGCAGTTTCCAGGGAGACACCGGGGAGCTGTTTTTT. It encodes CASSFQGDTGELFF.

This chain joins TRBV9 and TRBJ1-2, with a tentative D call TRBD1 (6 bases). CDR1 and CDR2 (germline): SGDLS, YYNGEE. V was pared by 5 bases and J by 4 bases, with 15 bases between. CDR3 length equals 14 residues. CDR3 loop: CASRDYREAYGYTF. The CDR3 nucleotides read TGTGCCAGCAGAGACTACAGGGAGGCCTATGGCTACACCTTC. The full variable domain, rest sourced from reference TRBV9 and TRBJ1-2, is DSGVTQTPKHLITATGQRVTLRCSPRSGDLSVYWYQQSLDQGLQFLIQYYNGEERAKGNILERFSAQQFPDLHSELNLSSLELGDSALYFCASRDYREAYGYTFGSGTRLTVV.

Note on this clone: Other DNA sequences from this sample encode an identical CDR3 as well. The chain couples TRBV5-1 to TRBJ2-3; D is unresolved. Trimming shortened V by 0 bases and J by 4 bases, and 3 bases separated the two germline ends. The germline CDR1 and CDR2 sequences are SGHRS and YFSETQ. The CDR3 has 12 amino acids. CDR3 nucleotides: TGCGCCAGCAGCTTGGTGCCAGATACGCAGTATTTT. Translation: CASSLVPDTQYF.

V gene TRBV7-6 combines with J gene TRBJ2-7; TRBD1 matches at 9 bases. Germline loops: CDR1 SGHVS, CDR2 FNYEAQ. This CDR3 is built from 14 residues. V shed 3 bases and J 3 bases; nucleotides not matched to a gene: 3. CDR3 nucleotide sequence: TGTGCCAGCAGCTTTGGGACAGGGCTCTACGAGCAGTACTTC. It translates to CASSFGTGLYEQYF.

This clone was seen a handful of times. This rearrangement joins TRBV28 to TRBJ1-5; perhaps TRBD1 as D (6 bases). V was pared by 3 bases and J by 4 bases, with 10 bases between. This CDR3 is 14 amino acids long. Per the germline V gene, CDR1 is MDHEN and CDR2 is SYDVKM. DNA for the CDR3: TGTGCCAGCAGTTTCCCCGGGACAAATCAGCCCCAGCATTTT. It yields the protein CASSFPGTNQPQHF.

The rearrangement links TRBV6-1 to TRBJ2-7; D is perhaps TRBD1 (5 bases). Germline CDR1 is MNHNS and CDR2 is SASEGT. The CDR3 has 14 residues. V shed 4 bases and J shed 5 bases, with 15 bases lying between them. CDR3 loop: CASSVLREGNEQYF. The CDR3 DNA follows: TGTGCCAGCAGTGTCCTCAGGGAAGGTAACGAGCAGTACTTC.

The chain carries TRBV2 and TRBJ1-5, with TRBD1 matching 9 bases. V trimming: 6 bases; J trimming: 5 bases; junction bases outside the gene matches: 17. There are 18 residues in the CDR3. Per germline, CDR1 SNHLY and CDR2 FYNNEI. The CDR3 DNA follows: TGTGCCAGCAGCGGACGGACAGGGGAGGGGTGGGTGGATCAGCCCCAGCATTTT. Protein: CASSGRTGEGWVDQPQHF.

The J gene is TRBJ1-5, the V gene TRBV6-1, with no clear D. Germline CDR1 reads MNHNS; CDR2 reads SASEGT. The CDR3 length is 15 residues. Trimming cost V 3 bases and J 6 bases, with 15 bases left between them. CDR3 residues: CASSDSWQAGQPQHF. DNA for the CDR3: TGTGCCAGCAGTGACAGCTGGCAGGCGGGTCAGCCCCAGCATTTT.

V is TRBV9 and J is TRBJ2-3; maybe TRBD2 (5 bases). Germline loops: CDR1 SGDLS, CDR2 YYNGEE. CDR3 size: 13 residues. Trimming removed 6 bases from V and 2 bases from J, with 10 bases in between. The DNA of the CDR3 is TGTGCCAGCACCACGAGGGACACAGATACGCAGTATTTT. It yields the protein CASTTRDTDTQYF.

Remarks on this clone: Other DNA sequences in the sample encode the same CDR3. This rearrangement joins TRBV29-1 to TRBJ2-5, with a weak D call TRBD2 (5 bases). Trimming cost V 1 base and J 1 base, with 7 bases left between them. The CDR3 covers 13 residues. CDR1 and CDR2 from the germline V gene are SQVTM and ANQGSEA. CDR3 in amino acids: CSVEGGVQETQYF. The DNA for the CDR3 is TGCAGCGTTGAAGGGGGAGTCCAAGAGACCCAGTACTTC.

The chain couples TRBV4-3 to TRBJ2-7; D remains ambiguous. V was cut by 1 base and J by 6 bases, with 16 bases left in between. This CDR3 is 15 amino acids long. The germline V gene encodes CDR1 LGHNA and CDR2 YSLEER. CDR3 sequence reads: CASSQALVGFSEQYF. The CDR3 coding sequence is TGCGCCAGCAGCCAAGCGCTCGTGGGTTTCTCCGAGCAGTACTTC.

This clone was detected only a few times. The rearrangement links TRBV7-8 to TRBJ1-2; no reliable D call. Germline V lookup: CDR1 SGHVS, CDR2 FQNEAQ. Trimming removed 1 base from V and 6 bases from J, with 9 bases in between. The CDR3 extends over 13 amino acids. CDR3 sequence: CASSLVGSDGYTF. CDR3 nucleotide sequence: TGTGCCAGCAGCTTAGTCGGGTCAGATGGCTACACCTTC.

The chain carries TRBV28 and TRBJ2-5, with a tentative D call TRBD1 (6 bases). Germline assignment: CDR1 MDHEN and CDR2 SYDVKM. Trimming cost V 1 base and J 5 bases, with 17 bases left between them. This CDR3 comprises 16 residues. CDR3 sequence: CASSLFHGQPLETQYF. CDR3 bases: TGTGCCAGCAGTTTATTCCATGGACAGCCCTTGGAGACCCAGTACTTC.

The gene calls are TRBV9 and TRBJ1-2; D not resolved. The germline V and J ends were trimmed by 0 bases and 2 bases, with 11 bases remaining between them. This CDR3 spans 15 amino acids. The V gene's germline CDR1 is SGDLS and CDR2 YYNGEE. In DNA, the CDR3 is TGTGCCAGCAGCGTAGCAGGCACACCCAACTATGGCTACACCTTC. The encoded protein is CASSVAGTPNYGYTF.

Here the CDR3 DNA reads TGTGCCAGCAGCCAAGTGATCGGGGGGCACCAAGAGACCCAGTACTTC. Translating it yields CASSQVIGGHQETQYF. The chain links TRBV14 to TRBJ2-5; D might be TRBD2 (7 bases). The germline gives CDR1 SGHDN, CDR2 FVKESK. V dropped 1 base and J dropped 0 bases, with 12 bases sitting between them. This CDR3 is built from 16 residues.

The chain has TRBV6-1 and TRBJ2-7; possibly TRBD2 for D (5 bases). Trimming shortened V by 3 bases and J by 1 base, and 13 bases separated the two germline ends. Germline V CDR1 and CDR2: MNHNS, SASEGT. CDR3 length: 15 amino acids. CDR3: CASSDSTGVSYEQYF. The DNA for the CDR3 is TGTGCCAGCAGTGATTCCACCGGGGTTTCCTACGAGCAGTACTTC.

As to this clone: Other DNA sequences in the same sample also yield this CDR3. The chain couples TRBV29-1 to TRBJ2-1; 10 bases are shared with TRBD2. V dropped 3 bases and J dropped 2; count of bases not matched to a gene: 1. Germline CDR1 and CDR2: SQVTM and ANQGSEA. This CDR3 spans 14 amino acids. This CDR3 is CSVDGTSAYNEQFF. As DNA, the CDR3 is TGCAGCGTTGACGGGACTAGCGCCTACAATGAGCAGTTCTTC.

V gene TRBV27 combines with J gene TRBJ2-7; TRBD1 aligns across 7 bases. Trimming took 6 bases from V and 2 from J; bases not matched to a gene: 7. CDR1 is MNHEY and CDR2 is SMNVEV in the germline V gene (reference sequence). This CDR3 region has 14 residues. In DNA form, the CDR3 reads TGTGCCAGCAGGCCACAGGGGTGGCCCTACGAGCAGTACTTC. As protein: CASRPQGWPYEQYF.

CDR3 bases: TGTGCCAGCAGTTGGGGGACAGGGAGCCACAATGAGCAGTTCTTC. Its protein product is CASSWGTGSHNEQFF. This chain joins TRBV27 and TRBJ2-1; 9 bases are a match to TRBD1. The trim removed 4 bases at V and 5 bases at J, leaving 6 bases unmatched. This CDR3 has 15 residues. CDR1 is MNHEY, CDR2 SMNVEV, per germline (reference sequence).